This T cell receptor beta chain appears in the sequencing data of a study of blood T cell repertoires in COVID-19. The CDR3 has 17 amino acids. Germline values: CDR1 SQVTM, CDR2 ANQGSEA. Trimming pared 1 base from V and 4 bases from J, leaving 22 bases between. How the authors handled the data: Estimation of nucleated cell counts relied on the amplification of reference gene primers. Clones were sequenced by immunoSEQ multiplex PCR, and TCRdb holds only the in-frame ones, with some missing. V and J calls and clone size are copied from that table; D and trimming were computed from the DNA. Counted here are under 400,000 clones, 70% to 90% occurring once; the ten biggest clones make up 10%.

This chain uses TRBV29-1 with TRBJ1-2; D ambiguous. The clonotype was recovered from a woman under 40 with COVID-19, enrolled during active disease. The sequencing sample was made of peripheral blood. This CDR3 is CSVEGEGGVGNLYGYTF. Written as DNA, the CDR3 is TGCAGCGTTGAAGGGGAGGGAGGTGTTGGTAACCTCTATGGCTACACCTTC.